This TCR beta chain was sequenced during a study of blood T cell repertoires in COVID-19. About the research overall: Acute and convalescent COVID-19 samples came from the United States, Italy and Spain. Nucleic acid was either cDNA or gDNA, and it came from T cells, B-cell-depleted T cells, or PBMCs.

CDR3 size: 16 residues. The germline gives CDR1 MNHEY, CDR2 SVGAGI. The ends lost 2 bases at V and 5 bases at J; junction bases unmatched: 8. Authors' processing steps: Nucleated cell counts were estimated from reference gene primer amplification. Clones were sequenced by immunoSEQ multiplex PCR, and TCRdb holds only the in-frame ones, with some missing. V and J calls and clone size are as listed in that table; D and trimming were resolved from the DNA. In the table there are about 140,000 clones, more than 70% of which are singletons. The receptor was isolated from a woman between 55 and 75 years old with acute or convalescent COVID-19. Material for sequencing was peripheral blood. The rearrangement joins TRBV6-5 to TRBJ2-3, with 9 bases fitting TRBD2. CDR3: CASSYRRGGHGDTQYF. In DNA, the CDR3 is TGTGCCAGCAGTTACCGGCGGGGGGGCCATGGAGATACGCAGTATTTT.